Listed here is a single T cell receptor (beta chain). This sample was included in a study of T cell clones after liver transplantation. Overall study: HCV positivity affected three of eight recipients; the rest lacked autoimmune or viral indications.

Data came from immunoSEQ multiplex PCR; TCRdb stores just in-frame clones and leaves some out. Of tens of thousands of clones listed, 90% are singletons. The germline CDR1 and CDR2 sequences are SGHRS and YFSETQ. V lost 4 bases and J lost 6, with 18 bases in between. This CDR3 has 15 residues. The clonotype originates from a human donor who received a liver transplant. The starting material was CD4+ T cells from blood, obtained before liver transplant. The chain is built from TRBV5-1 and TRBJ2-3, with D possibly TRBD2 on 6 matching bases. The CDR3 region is CASSLRDSRADTQYF. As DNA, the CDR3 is TGCGCCAGCAGCCTAAGGGACTCAAGGGCGGATACGCAGTATTTT.